This TCR beta chain was recovered during a study of human T cells and chemical hapten exposure. As for time point: pre-sensitization, week 0. As to treatment: therapeutic diphenylcyclopropenone sensitization with weekly scalp DPC. Per the germline V gene, CDR1 is MNHEY and CDR2 is SMNVEV (reference sequence). Trimming took off 2 bases at V and 4 bases at J, with 18 bases between the two ends. The CDR3 is 17 residues long. One entry per CDR3 protein results from TCRdb running MiXCR on the RACE reads. The sample lists fewer than 200,000 distinct CDR3 sequences; roughly 30% were seen once. The sequence was collected from a woman in her thirties with alopecia areata. Some clones in this sample may be carry-over from other donors' samples. This chain connects TRBV27 to TRBJ2-1; D possibly corresponds to TRBD2 (5 bases). The sample in question was whole blood, obtained in connection with sensitization to the hapten diphenylcyclopropenone (DPC). The CDR3 is CASSLAPGVAIYNEQFF. The CDR3 bases are TGTGCCAGCAGTTTAGCTCCCGGGGTAGCCATTTACAATGAGCAGTTCTTC.